The next 9 T cell receptor beta chains were all read from a single sample in a study of read filtering for tumor transcriptome and immune sequencing. From around 0.4 ug of RNA, a library with molecular barcoded alpha/delta and beta/gamma adaptors was made. Each CDR3 protein is one row after TCRdb ran MiXCR on the reads. The table lists tens of thousands of distinct CDR3 sequences, about 18% of them singletons. Sequencing input: a population of CD138-negative cells sorted from bone marrow. Every receptor here comes from a donor aged 40 or older with multiple myeloma.

This clonotype was observed many times. J is TRBJ2-2 and V is TRBV6-5; 7 bases align to TRBD1. CDR3 size: 13 residues. CDR1 and CDR2 from the germline V gene are MNHEY and SVGAGI. Germline trimming cut 8 bases from V and 3 bases from J; bases unmatched to any gene: 3. Written as DNA, the CDR3 is TGTGCCAGCGGGACAGCTTACACCGGGGAGCTGTTTTTT. Amino acid sequence: CASGTAYTGELFF.

In this sample, this clonotype turned up many times. The chain recombines TRBV7-9 with TRBJ1-4; maybe TRBD1 (6 bases). With 1 base removed from V and 6 bases from J, the gap between germline ends came to 15 bases. Germline V gene data show CDR1 as SEHNR and CDR2 as FQNEAQ (reference sequence). The CDR3 runs to 16 residues. The DNA for the CDR3 is TGTGCCAGCAGCTTAGTGCAGGGGCCCCCTCATGAAAAACTGTTTTTT. This translates into CASSLVQGPPHEKLFF.

This clonotype came up a few times. A read error may produce the germline difference seen at one junction end. The chain has TRBV6-5 and TRBJ1-1; maybe TRBD1 (6 bases). The CDR3 runs 16 residues. Germline V gene lookup returns CDR1 MNHEY and CDR2 SVGAGI. CDR3 DNA sequence: TGTGCCAGCAGTTTTTCAGGGGTGAGGATGAACACTGAAGCTTCCTTT. Its protein product is CASSFSGVRMNTEASF.

By sample share, this clonotype is medium-sized. This chain joins TRBV15 and TRBJ2-6; D remains unclear. This CDR3 has 14 amino acids. Germline values: CDR1 LNHNV, CDR2 YYDKDF (reference sequence). Trimming removed 3 bases from V and 0 bases from J, with 3 bases in between. This CDR3 reads CATSSFSGANVLTF. CDR3 DNA: TGTGCCACCAGCAGCTTCTCTGGGGCCAACGTCCTGACTTTC.

This clonotype was picked up many times. The J gene is TRBJ2-5, the V gene TRBV18; D is possibly TRBD1 (6 bases). Trimming cost V 2 bases and J 3 bases, with 7 bases left between them. The CDR3 has 13 amino acids. Germline V gives CDR1 KGHSH, CDR2 LQKENI. CDR3 sequence: CASSPGTKETQYF. The CDR3 DNA reads TGTGCCAGCTCACCAGGGACAAAAGAGACCCAGTACTTC.

Many counts were recorded for this clonotype. The chain couples TRBV20-1 to TRBJ2-3; the D gene is possibly TRBD2 (5 bases). Looked up from germline, CDR1 is DFQATT and CDR2 is SNEGSKA (reference sequence). The CDR3 covers 12 residues. The ends were cut back, 5 bases at V and 2 bases at J, with 8 bases in the middle. In DNA form, the CDR3 reads TGCAGTGCTCGGAGGCACACAGATACGCAGTATTTT. Its protein is CSARRHTDTQYF.

This clonotype was seen only a few times. This chain uses TRBV29-1 with TRBJ2-3; 8 bases fit TRBD2. V lost 5 bases to trimming and J lost 0 bases; unmatched junction nucleotides: 7. The CDR3 has 15 residues. Germline V gene lookup returns CDR1 SQVTM and CDR2 ANQGSEA. The CDR3 region is CSVLTSGSSTDTQYF. The CDR3 nucleotides are TGCAGCGTTTTAACTAGCGGCTCTAGCACAGATACGCAGTATTTT.

This chain links TRBV20-1 with TRBJ2-4; 7 positions agree with TRBD1. This CDR3 region has 18 residues. With V trimmed by 0 bases and J by 2 bases, 13 bases remained unmatched. CDR1 and CDR2 from the germline V gene are DFQATT and SNEGSKA (reference sequence). CDR3 in amino acids: CSARDLRDRASPKNIQYF. CDR3 sequence (DNA): TGCAGTGCTAGAGATCTCAGAGACAGGGCGAGTCCCAAAAACATTCAGTACTTC.

Many counts were recorded for this clonotype. V gene TRBV28 combines with J gene TRBJ2-7, with D possibly TRBD1 on 5 matching bases. V dropped 6 bases and J dropped 4 bases, with 16 bases sitting between them. The CDR3 length is 14 residues. CDR1 is MDHEN, CDR2 SYDVKM, per germline. The CDR3 spells CASSDSQGIYEQYF. The CDR3 coding sequence is TGTGCCAGCAGCGATAGTCAGGGTATTTACGAGCAGTACTTC.